Listed here is a single T cell receptor beta chain. This clonotype was counted a few times. What this receptor recognizes is not known. No base qualities exist here, and no much larger clone lies one base off it. This sample is part of a study of T cells in Graves' hyperthyroidism and ophthalmopathy (dated by TCRdb to between 2017 and 2020). For context, the study as a whole: Peripheral blood was sampled at the time of initial diagnosis, prior to any treatment. An independent validation cohort of under 20 hyperthyroidism patients and about 16 patients who later progressed to ophthalmopathy tested prospective prediction of ophthalmopathy. The study also compared thyroid tissue and blood T-cell repertoires from several Graves' hyperthyroidism patients. The paper reports TCR Vbeta CDR3 sequencing of approximately 140 peripheral blood samples: under 45 ophthalmopathy, 70 to 85 hyperthyroidism and about 17 progressor patients. Following sampling, methimazole starting at 30 mg daily was given to hyperthyroidism patients, and high-dose intravenous methylprednisolone was given to ophthalmopathy patients. For training and testing, the approximately 97 patients in the discovery cohort were randomly divided in a 7:3 ratio. TCR V-J signatures able to tell the groups apart were searched for in a discovery cohort of some 97 patients, of whom roughly 42 had Graves' ophthalmopathy and roughly 58 had stable Graves' hyperthyroidism.

Amplification of TCR beta CDR3 regions was carried out from RNA transcripts. A first-round RT-PCR of the TCR CDR3 used the HTBI primer set with the Qiagen OneStep RT-PCR kit. The libraries were constructed in a second round of multiplex PCR and then size-selected and purified. Sequencing of the libraries was done on an Illumina HiSeq2000 using paired-end 100 bp reads. Regarding the original processing steps: Raw data were processed with SOAPnuke, discarding reads with adapters, uncalled bases, mean Phred below 15, or no exact constant-primer or identifier match. COPE v1.2.5 was used to merge the high-quality paired reads, and each unique nucleotide sequence was defined as a clonotype. MiTCR v1.1 was used to align clonotypes to the IMGT TRBV, TRBD and TRBJ reference segments. Analysis was restricted to V-J combinations with a frequency above 0.0001, which covered 99.2% of repertoires. The TCS score was defined as the ratio of F50 (clonal expansion) to E x V (chaos), calculated using BLOSUM62-based TCRdist between CDR3 peptides within each V-J. Welch's t-statistics and random forest reduced 500 to 650 V-J features to around 14, which were used in a naive Bayes classifier (R e1071). TCRdb ran its own pipeline on the public reads, namely fastp trimming at Q25 and MiXCR clone calling, and kept in-frame beta chains. CDR3 protein sequences are deduplicated, and each keeps its most common genes and DNA. For this entry, the V and J calls and clone size follow TCRdb and not the study's own pipeline. Present in this sample are hundreds of thousands of distinct CDR3 sequences, around 21% of which were seen just once. The ten largest clones capture over 30% of the sample.

From a lookup of the germline V gene, CDR1 and CDR2 are MDHEN and SYDVKM. The CDR3 runs 12 residues from the cysteine to the phenylalanine. Only the CDR3 region is kept as DNA, spanning 36 bases read in frame from base 1. Relative to germline, V is missing 4 bases and J is missing 15 bases, with 9 bases of the junction outside any gene match. In the ophthalmopathy patients, disease was moderately to severely active, with a Clinical Activity Score of 3 or more, a NOSPECS grade of 4 or more, and a duration of less than 3 months. The study excluded patients with uncontrolled infections, other autoimmune diseases, pregnancy or lactation. Clinical symptoms, serum thyroxine and TRAb, thyroid ultrasound, and orbital computed tomography formed the basis for the diagnoses. PBMCs were isolated from more than 8 ml of fresh peripheral blood by Ficoll-Paque density gradient centrifugation. Total RNA was extracted using Trizol reagent, and RNA quality was assessed on an Agilent 2100 Bioanalyzer.

Paper-wide results and their limitations: In validation, the model predicted progression to ophthalmopathy with over 60% sensitivity and 72.22% specificity, a median of roughly seven months before onset. Most expanded thyroid clonotypes (frequency above 0.001) were also found in blood, which suggests that blood repertoires may mirror thyroid immune responses. Sample size was not statistically predetermined, and blinding of investigators to group allocation was not performed. In cross-validation, a model built on a 13 V-J signature told ophthalmopathy apart from stable hyperthyroidism with 85% to 90% sensitivity and roughly 83% specificity, and in testing the same model reached 80%/75%.

The V and J segments used are TRBV28 and TRBJ2-1, and 7 junction bases match TRBD1. Sequencing was done on a sample of blood. The sequence was collected from a man younger than 45 with Graves' ophthalmopathy. The CDR3 amino acid sequence is: CASSSKDRVAFF. The nucleotides are TGTGCCAGCAGTTCGAAAGACAGGGTGGCGTTCTTC.